This TCR beta chain is from a study of T cell repertoires in cytomegalovirus infection. For the study at large: It can be stated that public TCR beta signatures indicated CMV infection as well as a matching HLA type.

General study results and limits: Totalled public TCR beta family frequency picked out people who carried CMV plus the relevant HLA. In two of eight donors, the top clonotype was HLA-C-restricted CMV-specific.

Details on this clonotype: Its matching antigen is unknown.

Each CDR3 protein gets one entry after TCRdb re-called the reads with MiXCR. The data show 300,000 or so distinct CDR3 sequences, approximately 8.9% seen once. Sequences were obtained from PBMCs. The source is a human donor in good health (CMV status not recorded). Some clones in this sample may be carry-over from other donors' samples.

The CDR3 loop is CASRLAPGQGTDTQYF. The CDR3 DNA reads TGTGCCAGCAGACTCGCTCCGGGACAGGGGACAGATACGCAGTATTTT. The chain employs TRBV7-2 and TRBJ2-3; 10 bases are a match to TRBD1. CDR1 SGHTA and CDR2 FQGNSA come from the germline V gene. V shed 6 bases and J 3 bases; nucleotides not matched to a gene: 9. The CDR3 sequence is 16 residues long.